The 5 T cell receptor beta chains below all came from one sample that was sequenced in a study of control samples from healthy donors and cancer patients. Data came from immunoSEQ multiplex PCR; TCRdb stores just in-frame clones and leaves some out. The sample holds around 19,000 clones, 88% seen once. The sequenced material came from PBMCs. All receptors come from a woman aged 60 to 75 with head and neck cancer.

The chain joins TRBV5-6 to TRBJ2-7, with TRBD2 matching over 8 bases. V trimming: 5 bases; J trimming: 3 bases; junction bases outside the gene matches: 10. Per the germline V gene, CDR1 is SGHDT and CDR2 is YYEEEE. This CDR3 is 15 amino acids long. The CDR3 reads CASRGSGVRRYEQYF. For the CDR3, the DNA is TGTGCCAGCAGGGGTAGCGGGGTGAGGCGCTACGAGCAGTACTTC.

This chain connects TRBV19 to TRBJ2-6; D unclear. The CDR3 runs 16 residues. The ends were cut back, 5 bases at V and 0 bases at J, with 11 bases in the middle. CDR1 LNHDA and CDR2 SQIVND come from the germline V gene (reference sequence). The CDR3 region has the DNA TGTGCCAGTAGTGCCAGACTGGTCTCTGGGGCCAACGTCCTGACTTTC. Amino acids: CASSARLVSGANVLTF.

The chain combines TRBV5-1 with TRBJ1-1; D uncertain. Germline V gene lookup returns CDR1 SGHRS and CDR2 YFSETQ. The CDR3 covers 15 residues. The V and J ends lost 0 bases and 0 bases respectively, with 9 bases between them. DNA of the CDR3: TGCGCCAGCAGCTTGGACAGCCTTATGAACACTGAAGCTTTCTTT. Protein sequence: CASSLDSLMNTEAFF.

The CDR3 DNA reads TGTGCCAGTAGTATCGAACCGGGACTAGCGGGTATCAATGAGCAGTTCTTC. Protein: CASSIEPGLAGINEQFF. This sequence joins TRBV19 and TRBJ2-1; 12 bases map to TRBD2. V lost 3 bases to trimming and J lost 6 bases; unmatched junction nucleotides: 9. From germline, CDR1 is LNHDA and CDR2 SQIVND (reference sequence). The CDR3 runs to 17 residues.

This clone appeared once. V gene TRBV7-8 combines with J gene TRBJ2-5, with D maybe TRBD2 (5 bases). From germline, CDR1 is SGHVS and CDR2 FQNEAQ. The V end lost 3 bases, the J end lost 0 bases, and 11 bases lay between the germline ends. The CDR3 contains 15 residues. The CDR3 DNA reads TGTGCCAGCAGCTTTAGGCGGGTGGACCAAGAGACCCAGTACTTC. Protein product: CASSFRRVDQETQYF.